This section outlines one T cell receptor (beta chain) sequence together with its context. Its matching antigen is unknown. The data originate from a study of cytomegalovirus exposure and HLA in healthy donors. Study information: Earlier, approximately 190 million T cells were analyzed, and some 120 million unique TCR beta sequences were found among them.

Study-wide results and limits: A later analysis found most CMV-associated TCR beta chains apparently HLA-restricted. TRBV6-2, TRBV6-3 and other indistinguishable V segments were excluded.

CDR3 length: 12 amino acids. Trimming stripped 4 bases from V and 5 bases from J, with 7 bases between. In germline, CDR1 is SGHTA, CDR2 FQGNSA. PCR primers comprised 60 Vbeta and 13 Jbeta primers. The protocol was immunoSEQ multiplex PCR, while the TCRdb copy is restricted to in-frame clones and leaves out a portion. Found here are roughly 180,000 clones, around 80% of them singletons; the top ten hold 0.95% to 1.5%. The clonotype comes from a boy aged 2 to 9 in good health and CMV-seronegative. The sample taken for sequencing was PBMCs. The rearrangement links TRBV7-2 to TRBJ2-3, with a possible D match to TRBD2 (6 bases). The CDR3 DNA sequence: TGTGCCAGCAGCTCCGGGGGAGATACGCAGTATTTT. Translated: CASSSGGDTQYF.